Sequencing of this T cell receptor (beta chain) was carried out in a study of blood T cell repertoires in COVID-19. On the study more broadly: Researchers got acute and convalescent COVID-19 samples from the United States, Italy and Spain. Nucleic acid was either cDNA or gDNA, and it came from T cells, B-cell-depleted T cells, or PBMCs.

The Seattle patients, enrolled during active infection, were followed longitudinally. V was clipped by 3 bases and J by 0 bases; unmatched bases: 5. The length of the CDR3 is 16 residues. CDR1 and CDR2 from the germline V gene are SGHNT and YYREEE (reference sequence). The data were produced by immunoSEQ multiplex PCR, yet TCRdb's version contains in-frame clones alone and is incomplete. The sample includes some 300,000 clones, 90% seen only once; the top ten take roughly 1%. What was sequenced was peripheral blood. This TCR derives from a woman aged 40 to 50 with COVID-19, enrolled during active disease. The rearrangement uses TRBV5-4 and TRBJ1-3; TRBD1 aligns across 8 bases. The CDR3 DNA reads TGTGCCAGCAGCTATGGACAGGGTTTCTCTGGAAACACCATATATTTT. As protein: CASSYGQGFSGNTIYF.